Included here is one TCR beta chain sequence, with context. The antigen remains unidentified. The sample is drawn from a study of cytomegalovirus exposure and HLA in healthy donors. Notes on the study in general: Rare TCR sequences predominated, though certain public TCRs were found in many donors.

Losses at the gene ends were 4 bases for V and 2 bases for J; bases not matched to a gene: 8. The CDR3 length is 16 residues. Germline V CDR1 and CDR2: PRHDT, FYEKMQ (reference sequence). This table comes from immunoSEQ multiplex PCR, and its TCRdb copy is limited to in-frame clones, with some not included. The sample shows some 150,000 clones, less than 90% of them seen only once. This TCR derives from a man between 18 and 29 years old in good health and CMV-seropositive. This chain uses TRBV13 with TRBJ2-7; 10 bases line up with TRBD1. Sequencing was performed on PBMCs. CDR3 bases: TGTGCCAGCAGCTCCCTGGGACAGGGGAAAGCCTACGAGCAGTACTTC. It is translated as CASSSLGQGKAYEQYF.